This TCR beta chain was observed in a study of shared clonotypes between healthy human individuals. Points from the study as a whole: Generation probabilities of non-shared clonotypes were lower (relative to those shared by all four donors). Shared clonotypes: approximately 5.3% naive CD4, around 4% naive CD8, roughly 2.2% memory CD4, 0.4% memory CD8.

The material for each subset, its genomic DNA, was split evenly across several immunoSEQ plates. Clones were read by immunoSEQ multiplex PCR, and TCRdb kept only the in-frame ones, dropping some. The data hold approximately 2,000,000 clones, with around 92% observed a single time. Points on this clone: Its specificity is unknown.

Subsets obtained from CD4+ cells comprised CD45RA+ naive and CD45RA-negative memory cells. V shed 3 bases, J shed 8 bases, and the junction held 6 bases outside the gene matches. Germline-derived CDR1 and CDR2 are SGHRS and YFSETQ. The CDR3 spans 13 residues. The rearrangement joins TRBV5-1 to TRBJ1-2; TRBD1 agrees at 8 bases. Specimen: naive CD4+ T cells from PBMCs. Subset meaning: CD45RA+ positively selected. The receptor's source is a man between 18 and 35 years old in good health. Some clones in this sample may be carry-over from other donors' samples. The chain's CDR3 is CASSSGGAHGYTF. For the CDR3, the DNA is TGCGCCAGCAGCTCAGGGGGCGCTCACGGCTACACCTTC. Full variable domain (missing parts from reference TRBV5-1 and TRBJ1-2): KAGVTQTPRYLIKTRGQQVTLSCSPISGHRSVSWYQQTPGQGLQFLFEYFSETQRNKGNFPGRFSGRQFSNSRSEMNVSTLELGDSALYLCASSSGGAHGYTFGSGTRLTVV.